A single sample is the source of the 24 T cell receptor beta chains below, sequenced in a study of Ad26.COV2.S vaccination and SARS-CoV-2 variants. Treatment given: some 20 received Ad26.COV2.S at low or high dose, single or two shots; five or six received placebo; per-sample allocation not given. Sampling occurred on day 63 after the first vaccine or placebo injection. TCRdb's table, derived via immunoSEQ multiplex PCR, lists solely in-frame clones and lacks some. Here the sample spans around 450,000 clones, roughly 89% being singletons. Sequenced here: peripheral blood, sampled in a trial of Ad26.COV2.S vaccine versus placebo. The receptors originated from a person between 18 and 65 years old who received the Ad26.COV2.S COVID-19 vaccine or a placebo.

The chain combines TRBV19 with TRBJ1-3; D possibly corresponds to TRBD1 (6 bases). Trimming removed 3 bases from V and 0 bases from J, with 15 bases in between. The V gene's germline CDR1 is LNHDA and CDR2 SQIVND (reference sequence). There are 17 residues in the CDR3. CDR3 amino acids: CASSIWDIVSSGNTIYF. The CDR3 region has the DNA TGTGCCAGTAGTATCTGGGACATCGTCAGCTCTGGAAACACCATATATTTT.

The chain recombines TRBV7-9 with TRBJ2-3; TRBD1 or TRBD2 may be the D gene (5 bases each). This CDR3 has 12 amino acids. The germline CDR1 and CDR2 sequences are SEHNR and FQNEAQ (reference sequence). Trimming took off 4 bases at V and 8 bases at J, with 10 bases between the two ends. In DNA, the CDR3 is TGTGCCAGCAGCTCCCGGGGCCCTACGCAGTATTTT. Its translation is CASSSRGPTQYF.

This chain joins TRBV7-2 and TRBJ2-1; D call uncertain. CDR3 length: 15 amino acids. V lost 6 bases and J 6 bases, leaving 18 bases between the germline ends. CDR1 is SGHTA and CDR2 is FQGNSA in the germline V gene. The CDR3 DNA follows: TGTGCCAGCAGACCGGACGCCGCCTGGGGCAATGAGCAGTTCTTC. The encoded protein is CASRPDAAWGNEQFF.

The chain employs TRBV24-1 and TRBJ1-3; D is ambiguous. V was pared by 8 bases and J by 0 bases, with 7 bases between. Per the germline V gene, CDR1 is KGHDR and CDR2 is SFDVKD. This CDR3 has 13 residues. The CDR3 is CATKSSSGNTIYF. In DNA form, the CDR3 reads TGTGCCACCAAGTCAAGCTCTGGAAACACCATATATTTT.

The chain carries TRBV5-1 and TRBJ2-7; 9 nucleotides match TRBD1. After removal of 0 bases from V and 3 bases from J, the junction contained 7 bases not matched to a gene. This CDR3 has 16 residues. Per germline, CDR1 SGHRS and CDR2 YFSETQ. In DNA, the CDR3 is TGCGCCAGCAGCTTGGATCCCGGGACAGGGAGCTACGAGCAGTACTTC. Amino acids: CASSLDPGTGSYEQYF.

The chain joins TRBV28 to TRBJ1-4, with a weak D call TRBD1 (5 bases). Germline CDR1 reads MDHEN; CDR2 reads SYDVKM. This CDR3 is built from 15 residues. Trimming took 6 bases from V and 8 from J, leaving 19 bases between them. CDR3 nucleotide sequence: TGTGCCAGCAGCAACGGGTGGGGGGAAGGGGAAAAACTGTTTTTT. Its translation is CASSNGWGEGEKLFF.

The chain is built from TRBV5-4 and TRBJ2-2; D is unclear. The CDR3 consists of 15 residues. Germline V gene sequence: CDR1 SGHNT, CDR2 YYREEE (reference sequence). V shed 0 bases and J shed 0 bases, with 6 bases lying between them. The CDR3 DNA reads TGTGCCAGCAGCTTGGGGACGGCGAACACCGGGGAGCTGTTTTTT. It translates to CASSLGTANTGELFF.

The DNA of the CDR3 is TGTGCCAGCAGCTACGGACTAGCGGAAGAGACCCAGTACTTC. Its protein product is CASSYGLAEETQYF. This chain links TRBV9 with TRBJ2-5, with 10 positions matching TRBD2. This CDR3 has 14 residues. J gave up 3 bases and V 4 bases, and 3 bases lay outside the gene matches. The germline V gene has CDR1 SGDLS and CDR2 YYNGEE.

CDR3 sequence (DNA): TGTGCCAGCAGCCCTCTTCGGGAGACCAGCAATGAGCAGTTCTTC. Its translation: CASSPLRETSNEQFF. The V and J genes are TRBV27 and TRBJ2-1; D is perhaps TRBD2 (6 bases). Germline assignment: CDR1 MNHEY and CDR2 SMNVEV (reference sequence). Trimming removed 6 bases at V and 6 bases at J, with 18 bases between. The CDR3 loop spans 15 amino acids.

The chain recombines TRBV4-3 with TRBJ2-7; D might be TRBD1 (5 bases). This CDR3 spans 13 amino acids. V lost 0 bases to trimming and J lost 4 bases, with 7 bases between them. Per germline, CDR1 LGHNA and CDR2 YSLEER. The CDR3 region is CASSQDSGYEQYF. The CDR3 bases are TGCGCCAGCAGCCAAGATTCAGGGTACGAGCAGTACTTC.

The CDR3 protein is CASSVGTSGREFADTQYF. In DNA, the CDR3 is TGTGCCAGCAGCGTAGGGACTAGCGGGAGGGAATTCGCAGATACGCAGTATTTT. The gene calls are TRBV9 and TRBJ2-3, with 15 bases matching TRBD2. V gave up 0 bases and J gave up 4 bases; unmatched junction bases: 6. The germline gives CDR1 SGDLS, CDR2 YYNGEE. The CDR3 loop spans 18 amino acids.

Remarks on this clone: The same CDR3 can be traced to other DNA sequences in this sample. This sequence joins TRBV7-9 and TRBJ1-5; no clear D gene. The germline V gene has CDR1 SEHNR and CDR2 FQNEAQ (reference sequence). CDR3 length: 14 amino acids. V shed 3 bases and J shed 0 bases, with 6 bases lying between them. The CDR3 nucleotides read TGTGCCAGCAGCTTGTACGATAGCAATCAGCCCCAGCATTTT. It encodes CASSLYDSNQPQHF.

The chain links TRBV4-2 to TRBJ2-3, with D perhaps matching TRBD2 (6 bases). Trimming stripped 3 bases from V and 2 bases from J, with 30 bases between. This CDR3 is built from 21 residues. Germline lookup yields CDR1 LGHNA and CDR2 YNFKEQ. The CDR3 spells CASSQLPWGADLTRNTDTQYF. CDR3 nucleotide sequence: TGTGCCAGCAGCCAGTTGCCGTGGGGCGCCGACCTGACTAGAAACACAGATACGCAGTATTTT.

About this clone: Other DNA sequences in this specimen translate into the identical CDR3. The chain joins TRBV7-3 to TRBJ1-1; unclear D gene. Germline V gene sequence: CDR1 SGHTA, CDR2 FQGTGA. The ends were cut back, 2 bases at V and 5 bases at J, with 9 bases in the middle. The CDR3 consists of 13 residues. The CDR3 region is CASSLGSGTEAFF. DNA of the CDR3: TGTGCCAGCAGCTTAGGGTCCGGGACTGAAGCTTTCTTT.

The chain is built from TRBV5-1 and TRBJ2-5, with D tentatively TRBD1 (6 bases). The CDR3 spans 14 residues. Germline V gene sequence: CDR1 SGHRS, CDR2 YFSETQ. V gave up 4 bases and J gave up 4 bases, with 14 bases separating them. This chain's CDR3 is CASSRAGVGETQYF. CDR3 DNA sequence: TGCGCCAGCAGCAGGGCAGGGGTGGGAGAGACCCAGTACTTC.

This chain links TRBV9 with TRBJ2-2; perhaps TRBD2 as D (6 bases). Trimming removed 4 bases at V and 7 bases at J, with 17 bases between. The CDR3 is made up of 15 amino acids. Germline V gene sequence: CDR1 SGDLS, CDR2 YYNGEE. The CDR3 DNA is TGTGCCAGCAGCCAGGGTCCCGCCGGGAGCGGGGAGCTGTTTTTT. Its translation: CASSQGPAGSGELFF.

V and J are TRBV11-3 and TRBJ2-3; D is undetermined. Trimming left V 0 bases short and J 2 bases short, with 6 bases between. Germline assignment: CDR1 SGHNT and CDR2 YENEEA. This CDR3 is built from 14 residues. The CDR3 coding sequence is TGTGCCAGCAGCTTAGAGCGATCCACAGATACGCAGTATTTT. Translation gives CASSLERSTDTQYF.

The gene calls are TRBV29-1 and TRBJ2-3; TRBD2 aligns across 9 bases. The junction had 10 bases not matched to a gene; V was cut back by 4 bases and J by 5 bases. The CDR3 covers 15 residues. CDR1 SQVTM and CDR2 ANQGSEA come from the germline V gene. CDR3 residues: CSVVGAGGPGDTQYF. The CDR3 DNA sequence: TGCAGCGTTGTAGGCGCGGGAGGGCCCGGAGATACGCAGTATTTT.

The chain uses TRBV2 and TRBJ2-7, with TRBD1 identical over 7 bases. CDR3 length equals 14 residues. Germline V CDR1 and CDR2: SNHLY, FYNNEI. The J segment lost 4 bases and the V segment lost 4 bases, leaving 7 bases of the junction unmatched. This CDR3 is CASSAHRGAYEQYF. The CDR3 nucleotides read TGTGCCAGCAGTGCCCACAGGGGTGCGTACGAGCAGTACTTC.

The chain combines TRBV7-9 with TRBJ2-7, with TRBD1 as a possible D gene (5 bases). V was cut by 1 base and J by 0 bases, with 13 bases left in between. CDR3 length equals 16 residues. Germline assignment: CDR1 SEHNR and CDR2 FQNEAQ (reference sequence). The CDR3 sequence: CASSLDTGPSSYEQYF. The CDR3 bases are TGTGCCAGCAGCTTAGATACAGGACCTAGCTCCTACGAGCAGTACTTC.

Written as DNA, the CDR3 is TGCGCCAGCAGCCAAGAACCCGGCGGGAGAGGGGTAGAGACCCAGTACTTC. It yields the protein CASSQEPGGRGVETQYF. The rearrangement links TRBV4-3 to TRBJ2-5; TRBD2 agrees at 7 bases. Unmatched junction bases numbered 11, after V lost 0 bases and J lost 4 bases. The germline CDR1 and CDR2 sequences are LGHNA and YSLEER. This CDR3 comprises 17 residues.

J is TRBJ2-5 and V is TRBV29-1, with unresolved D. This CDR3 has 12 amino acids. The V gene's germline CDR1 is SQVTM and CDR2 ANQGSEA. The CDR3 here is CTAYLYQETQYF. The CDR3, as DNA: TGCACCGCCTACTTGTACCAAGAGACCCAGTACTTC.

The rearrangement uses TRBV7-2 and TRBJ2-5; tentative D call: TRBD2 (6 bases). With 0 bases removed from V and 5 bases from J, the gap between germline ends came to 10 bases. The CDR3 has 14 amino acids. Germline V gene sequence: CDR1 SGHTA, CDR2 FQGNSA. CDR3 nucleotide sequence: TGTGCCAGCAGCTTAGCACGACTAGGGGAGACCCAGTACTTC. It yields the protein CASSLARLGETQYF.

The chain uses TRBV5-1 and TRBJ1-2, with 9 nucleotides matching TRBD1. The CDR3 spans 14 residues. Trimming removed 4 bases from V and 5 bases from J; junction bases left unmatched: 6. Germline-derived CDR1 and CDR2 are SGHRS and YFSETQ. The CDR3 DNA is TGCGCCAGCAGCATAGGGACAGGGTATTATGGCTACACCTTC. It encodes CASSIGTGYYGYTF.